Each of the 3 T cell receptor beta chains below was sequenced from the same sample in a study of blood T cell repertoires in COVID-19. TCRdb keeps only in-frame clones here, not all; method: immunoSEQ multiplex PCR. The sample lists 250,000 to 300,000 clones, approximately 90% seen once, with approximately 7.2% in the top ten. What was sequenced was peripheral blood. These receptors were collected from a woman in her twenties or thirties who had recovered from COVID-19.

The chain employs TRBV28 and TRBJ2-4, with D maybe TRBD1 (5 bases). In germline, CDR1 is MDHEN, CDR2 SYDVKM. V was pared by 10 bases and J by 2 bases, with 6 bases between. The CDR3 is 11 residues long. In DNA form, the CDR3 reads TGTGCCACAGGGACCAAAAACATTCAGTACTTC. Residues: CATGTKNIQYF.

This sequence joins TRBV10-3 and TRBJ1-4; D call uncertain. Between the trimmed V and J ends, which lost 11 bases and 7 bases, there was a span of 17 bases. The germline V gene has CDR1 ENHRY and CDR2 SYGVKD. CDR3 length: 13 residues. CDR3 in DNA: TGTGCCGTACGGGAAATGGGAGTTGAAAAACTGTTTTTT. Its translation: CAVREMGVEKLFF.

J is TRBJ1-5 and V is TRBV27, with 11 bases matching TRBD1. CDR1 is MNHEY and CDR2 is SMNVEV in the germline V gene (reference sequence). V shed 5 bases and J 4 bases; nucleotides not matched to a gene: 7. The CDR3 length is 16 residues. CDR3 nucleotides: TGTGCCAGCAGTCCGTGGACAGGGGGCGGGAATCAGCCCCAGCATTTT. Amino acid sequence: CASSPWTGGGNQPQHF.